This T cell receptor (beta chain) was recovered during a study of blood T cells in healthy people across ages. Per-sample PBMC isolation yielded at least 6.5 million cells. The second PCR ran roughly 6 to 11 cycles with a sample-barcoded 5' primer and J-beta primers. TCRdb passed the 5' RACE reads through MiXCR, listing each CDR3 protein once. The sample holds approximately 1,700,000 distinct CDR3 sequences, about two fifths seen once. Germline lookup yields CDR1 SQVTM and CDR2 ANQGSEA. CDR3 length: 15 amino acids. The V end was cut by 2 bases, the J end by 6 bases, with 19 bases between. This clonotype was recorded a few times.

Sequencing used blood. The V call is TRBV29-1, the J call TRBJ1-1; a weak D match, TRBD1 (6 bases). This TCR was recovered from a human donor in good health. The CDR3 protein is CSVEPSWGARAEAFF. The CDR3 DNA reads TGCAGCGTTGAACCTAGTTGGGGGGCGAGGGCTGAAGCTTTCTTT. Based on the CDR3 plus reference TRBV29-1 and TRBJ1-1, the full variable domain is SAVISQKPSRDICQRGTSLTIQCQVDSQVTMMFWYRQQPGQSLTLIATANQGSEATYESGFVIDKFPISRPNLTFSTLTVSNMSPEDSSIYLCSVEPSWGARAEAFFGQGTRLTVV.